This passage covers 2 T cell receptor beta chains from one sample sequenced in a study of graft-versus-host responses after intestinal transplantation. The assay was immunoSEQ multiplex PCR, and TCRdb's table has in-frame clones only and misses some. Found here are some 120,000 clones, roughly 92% of them singletons; the top ten hold 0.23%. No antigen has been assigned to these receptors. Sequenced material: unstimulated CD4+ T cells sorted from spleen or lymph node cells, taken before transplant. The receptors here all came from a human donor who was the organ donor for an intestinal transplant.

The V and J genes are TRBV7-6 and TRBJ1-3; no definite D call. Per germline, CDR1 SGHVS and CDR2 FNYEAQ. Trimming left V 0 bases short and J 2 bases short, with 11 bases between. CDR3 length: 16 residues. The DNA of the CDR3 is TGTGCCAGCAGCTTAGCGAAGGTGTGGCCTGGAAACACCATATATTTT. This gives the protein CASSLAKVWPGNTIYF.

The rearrangement links TRBV6-1 to TRBJ2-5; D perhaps matches TRBD1 (5 bases). Trimming took 2 bases from V and 6 from J, leaving 10 bases between them. The CDR3 totals 13 residues. The germline gives CDR1 MNHNS, CDR2 SASEGT. The CDR3 DNA reads as TGTGCCAGCAGTGAATCAGGGCAACAGACCCAGTACTTC. It specifies CASSESGQQTQYF.